The rows below give T cell receptor beta chains drawn from one sample of a study of cytotoxic CD8 clonotypes in ibrutinib-treated CLL. Libraries were prepared by immunoSEQ multiplex PCR; TCRdb keeps only in-frame clonotypes and omits some of them. The sample records approximately 190,000 clones, just under 80% being singletons. The specimen was PBMCs, collected after 12 months of ibrutinib treatment. These receptors were collected from a human donor with chronic lymphocytic leukemia. Both conserved end residues are part of each CDR3. The order of the fields is D gene, J gene, V gene, clone size, CDR3 DNA, CDR3 protein. The D gene is left open where the match is weak. Only some rows state a clone size, as once, few, many or a class for expanded clones.

NA | TRBJ2-1 | TRBV6-1 | NA | TGTGCCAGCAGTGAGGCAGGGAGTGCCTACAATGAGCAGTTCTTC | CASSEAGSAYNEQFF
NA | TRBJ2-6 | TRBV6-5 | NA | TGTGCCGCGCGCCGCCCGGGGGCCAACGTCCTGACTTTC | CAARRPGANVLTF
TRBD2 | TRBJ2-7 | TRBV5-8 | NA | TGTGCCAGCAGCCCCCAAGGACTAGCTCGGGACGAGCAGTACTTC | CASSPQGLARDEQYF
TRBD1 | TRBJ1-1 | TRBV4-1 | NA | TGCGCCAGCAGCCACCCTACGACAGGGGCTACTGAAGCTTTCTTT | CASSHPTTGATEAFF
TRBD2 | TRBJ2-2 | TRBV25-1 | once | TGTGCCATCACCCCTCAGCGGGGAGGAGGGGGGGAGCTGTTTTTT | CAITPQRGGGGELFF
TRBD1 | TRBJ2-6 | TRBV28 | once | TGTGCCAGCAGCCTCCCCGGACAGGGGTTTAGGGCCAACGTCCTGACTTTC | CASSLPGQGFRANVLTF
NA | TRBJ2-7 | TRBV6-5 | NA | TGTGCCAGCAGTTACTCGAGTCTTGGAGCCTGGGAGCAGTACTTC | CASSYSSLGAWEQYF
NA | TRBJ1-1 | TRBV5-5 | NA | TGTGCCAGCAGTCCCGGCCAGGGGAGAGACACTGAAGCTTTCTTT | CASSPGQGRDTEAFF
NA | TRBJ1-2 | TRBV5-4 | NA | TGTGCCAGCAGCTTGGGACACTTCTCCAGTGTCTATGGCTACACCTTC | CASSLGHFSSVYGYTF
NA | TRBJ1-1 | TRBV13 | NA | TGTGCCAGCAGCTTACCATGGAGGGGGGCGAACACTGAAGCTTTCTTT | CASSLPWRGANTEAFF
TRBD1 | TRBJ2-7 | TRBV11-2 | NA | TGTGCCAGCAGCTTACCGGACAGGGGGCTCCCCTACGAGCAGTACTTC | CASSLPDRGLPYEQYF
TRBD2 | TRBJ2-7 | TRBV5-6 | NA | TGTGCCAGCAGCTTGGGGTCCGGCGGGGGGGCCGGCGAGCAGTACTTC | CASSLGSGGGAGEQYF
NA | TRBJ2-7 | TRBV27 | once | TGTGCCTCCCAGGGCGGGGGCGGGCAGCAGTACTTC | CASQGGGGQQYF
TRBD2 | TRBJ2-1 | TRBV25-1 | NA | TGTGCCAGCAGTGTACCCGGGACTAGCACCAATGAGCAGTTCTTC | CASSVPGTSTNEQFF
NA | TRBJ1-5 | TRBV7-8 | NA | TGTGCCAGCAGCCCGATGACGAGGGGCTTCGGCAATCAGCCCCAGCATTTT | CASSPMTRGFGNQPQHF
TRBD1 | TRBJ1-5 | TRBV2 | NA | TGTGCCAGTTCAACCGGACAGGGGGTCCCGCCCCAGCATTTT | CASSTGQGVPPQHF
TRBD2 | TRBJ2-1 | TRBV7-8 | once | TGTGCCAGCAGCATCCTAGCGGGGGCCTGGAATGAGCAGTTCTTC | CASSILAGAWNEQFF
TRBD2 | TRBJ2-1 | TRBV28 | NA | TGTGCCAGCAGTGGACTAGCGGGGGGCCGGGAGCAGTTCTTC | CASSGLAGGREQFF
NA | TRBJ2-6 | TRBV6-1 | NA | TGTGCCAGCAGAGAAGGCTCTGGGGCCAACGTCCTGACTTTC | CASREGSGANVLTF
TRBD2 | TRBJ2-1 | TRBV7-9 | NA | TGTGCCAGCAGCTTTCGGGCGGGAGGGCAAAGCTCCTACAATGAGCAGTTCTTC | CASSFRAGGQSSYNEQFF
NA | TRBJ1-4 | TRBV30 | NA | TGTGCCTGGAGTGTATACTCGGCCGGGAATGAAAAACTGTTTTTT | CAWSVYSAGNEKLFF
TRBD1 | TRBJ1-2 | TRBV19 | few | TGTGCCAGTAGGTCCGGGACAGGAAATGGCTACACCTTC | CASRSGTGNGYTF
NA | TRBJ1-2 | TRBV6-4 | many | TGTGCCAGCAGTGAAGGTGACGGCCTCTATGGCTACACCTTC | CASSEGDGLYGYTF
NA | TRBJ2-2 | TRBV19 | NA | TGTGCCAGTATCCCGGCAGGGGACGGCACCGGGGAGCTGTTTTTT | CASIPAGDGTGELFF
NA | TRBJ1-4 | TRBV4-2 | NA | TGTGCCAGCAGCCAAGATTCGGGGGAAAAACTGTTTTTT | CASSQDSGEKLFF
TRBD1 | TRBJ1-2 | TRBV9 | NA | TGTGCCAGCAGCGTAGACGTTAGTTACAGGGGGCCGGGAGAGATGGCTAACTATGGCTACACCTTC | CASSVDVSYRGPGEMANYGYTF
NA | TRBJ2-5 | TRBV19 | NA | TGTGCCAGTAGTAGGTGGCCAGATGGGGAGACCCAGTACTTC | CASSRWPDGETQYF
NA | TRBJ1-2 | TRBV4-2 | NA | TGTGCCAGCAGCCAAGTTGTTCCGGGAGGACAGAAAACACACTATGGCTACACCTTC | CASSQVVPGGQKTHYGYTF
TRBD1 | TRBJ2-7 | TRBV14 | NA | TGTGCCAGCAGGACGACAGGGACCTACGAGCAGTACTTC | CASRTTGTYEQYF
TRBD2 | TRBJ2-3 | TRBV27 | NA | TGTGCCAGCAGTTCGAGCGGGAGGGGAGATACGCAGTATTTT | CASSSSGRGDTQYF
NA | TRBJ2-1 | TRBV29-1 | NA | TGCAGCGTCAAAGTCTACAATGAGCAGTTCTTC | CSVKVYNEQFF
TRBD2 | TRBJ2-5 | TRBV28 | NA | TGTGCCAGCAGTCGCCGGACTAGCGGACCGGGAGAGACCCAGTACTTC | CASSRRTSGPGETQYF
NA | TRBJ2-3 | TRBV5-1 | few | TGCGCCAGCAGCTTGGTCGAAGATACGCAGTATTTT | CASSLVEDTQYF
TRBD1 | TRBJ1-2 | TRBV5-1 | few | TGCGCCAGCAGCATTGACAGGGTCCCCTATGGCTACACCTTC | CASSIDRVPYGYTF
NA | TRBJ1-2 | TRBV5-6 | NA | TGTGCCAGCAGCTTGGCCCAGGGGCGCACCCTCACCTTC | CASSLAQGRTLTF
NA | TRBJ1-1 | TRBV14 | NA | TGTGCCAGCAGCCTCTCGGGGGGGTGGACTGAAGCTTTCTTT | CASSLSGGWTEAFF
NA | TRBJ1-4 | TRBV5-1 | once | TGCGCCAGCAGCTTGGACAGACCGAATGAAAAACTGTTTTTT | CASSLDRPNEKLFF
NA | TRBJ1-5 | TRBV12-2 | NA | TGTGCAAGTCGCTTAGCACCTCCGGTTAGGATTTGGGGCAATCAGCCCCAGCATTTT | CASRLAPPVRIWGNQPQHF
NA | TRBJ1-2 | TRBV9 | once | TGTGCCAGCAGCGTAGCCGGGGCTGAAGGCTACACCTTC | CASSVAGAEGYTF
NA | TRBJ1-1 | TRBV15 | once | TGTGCCACCAGCAGAGATCGATGGACGGGGAACACTGAAGCTTTCTTT | CATSRDRWTGNTEAFF
TRBD2 | TRBJ2-5 | TRBV27 | NA | TGTGCCAGCAGCCACCCCTCGGGAGGTAAAGAGACCCAGTACTTC | CASSHPSGGKETQYF
NA | TRBJ1-2 | TRBV30 | NA | TGTGCCTGGAGAGTCGCCTGGGACTTTGGCTACACCTTC | CAWRVAWDFGYTF
NA | TRBJ1-2 | TRBV7-8 | NA | TGTGCCAGCAGCTGGGTGGGGTCGGCTAACTATGGCTACACCTTC | CASSWVGSANYGYTF
TRBD2 | TRBJ2-3 | TRBV5-1 | NA | TGCGCCAGCGGGACTAGCGGAGGCCCCACAGATACGCAGTATTTT | CASGTSGGPTDTQYF
NA | TRBJ2-1 | TRBV9 | NA | TGTGCCAGCAGCCCCAAGTCAACTAGAGTTGAGCAGTTCTTC | CASSPKSTRVEQFF